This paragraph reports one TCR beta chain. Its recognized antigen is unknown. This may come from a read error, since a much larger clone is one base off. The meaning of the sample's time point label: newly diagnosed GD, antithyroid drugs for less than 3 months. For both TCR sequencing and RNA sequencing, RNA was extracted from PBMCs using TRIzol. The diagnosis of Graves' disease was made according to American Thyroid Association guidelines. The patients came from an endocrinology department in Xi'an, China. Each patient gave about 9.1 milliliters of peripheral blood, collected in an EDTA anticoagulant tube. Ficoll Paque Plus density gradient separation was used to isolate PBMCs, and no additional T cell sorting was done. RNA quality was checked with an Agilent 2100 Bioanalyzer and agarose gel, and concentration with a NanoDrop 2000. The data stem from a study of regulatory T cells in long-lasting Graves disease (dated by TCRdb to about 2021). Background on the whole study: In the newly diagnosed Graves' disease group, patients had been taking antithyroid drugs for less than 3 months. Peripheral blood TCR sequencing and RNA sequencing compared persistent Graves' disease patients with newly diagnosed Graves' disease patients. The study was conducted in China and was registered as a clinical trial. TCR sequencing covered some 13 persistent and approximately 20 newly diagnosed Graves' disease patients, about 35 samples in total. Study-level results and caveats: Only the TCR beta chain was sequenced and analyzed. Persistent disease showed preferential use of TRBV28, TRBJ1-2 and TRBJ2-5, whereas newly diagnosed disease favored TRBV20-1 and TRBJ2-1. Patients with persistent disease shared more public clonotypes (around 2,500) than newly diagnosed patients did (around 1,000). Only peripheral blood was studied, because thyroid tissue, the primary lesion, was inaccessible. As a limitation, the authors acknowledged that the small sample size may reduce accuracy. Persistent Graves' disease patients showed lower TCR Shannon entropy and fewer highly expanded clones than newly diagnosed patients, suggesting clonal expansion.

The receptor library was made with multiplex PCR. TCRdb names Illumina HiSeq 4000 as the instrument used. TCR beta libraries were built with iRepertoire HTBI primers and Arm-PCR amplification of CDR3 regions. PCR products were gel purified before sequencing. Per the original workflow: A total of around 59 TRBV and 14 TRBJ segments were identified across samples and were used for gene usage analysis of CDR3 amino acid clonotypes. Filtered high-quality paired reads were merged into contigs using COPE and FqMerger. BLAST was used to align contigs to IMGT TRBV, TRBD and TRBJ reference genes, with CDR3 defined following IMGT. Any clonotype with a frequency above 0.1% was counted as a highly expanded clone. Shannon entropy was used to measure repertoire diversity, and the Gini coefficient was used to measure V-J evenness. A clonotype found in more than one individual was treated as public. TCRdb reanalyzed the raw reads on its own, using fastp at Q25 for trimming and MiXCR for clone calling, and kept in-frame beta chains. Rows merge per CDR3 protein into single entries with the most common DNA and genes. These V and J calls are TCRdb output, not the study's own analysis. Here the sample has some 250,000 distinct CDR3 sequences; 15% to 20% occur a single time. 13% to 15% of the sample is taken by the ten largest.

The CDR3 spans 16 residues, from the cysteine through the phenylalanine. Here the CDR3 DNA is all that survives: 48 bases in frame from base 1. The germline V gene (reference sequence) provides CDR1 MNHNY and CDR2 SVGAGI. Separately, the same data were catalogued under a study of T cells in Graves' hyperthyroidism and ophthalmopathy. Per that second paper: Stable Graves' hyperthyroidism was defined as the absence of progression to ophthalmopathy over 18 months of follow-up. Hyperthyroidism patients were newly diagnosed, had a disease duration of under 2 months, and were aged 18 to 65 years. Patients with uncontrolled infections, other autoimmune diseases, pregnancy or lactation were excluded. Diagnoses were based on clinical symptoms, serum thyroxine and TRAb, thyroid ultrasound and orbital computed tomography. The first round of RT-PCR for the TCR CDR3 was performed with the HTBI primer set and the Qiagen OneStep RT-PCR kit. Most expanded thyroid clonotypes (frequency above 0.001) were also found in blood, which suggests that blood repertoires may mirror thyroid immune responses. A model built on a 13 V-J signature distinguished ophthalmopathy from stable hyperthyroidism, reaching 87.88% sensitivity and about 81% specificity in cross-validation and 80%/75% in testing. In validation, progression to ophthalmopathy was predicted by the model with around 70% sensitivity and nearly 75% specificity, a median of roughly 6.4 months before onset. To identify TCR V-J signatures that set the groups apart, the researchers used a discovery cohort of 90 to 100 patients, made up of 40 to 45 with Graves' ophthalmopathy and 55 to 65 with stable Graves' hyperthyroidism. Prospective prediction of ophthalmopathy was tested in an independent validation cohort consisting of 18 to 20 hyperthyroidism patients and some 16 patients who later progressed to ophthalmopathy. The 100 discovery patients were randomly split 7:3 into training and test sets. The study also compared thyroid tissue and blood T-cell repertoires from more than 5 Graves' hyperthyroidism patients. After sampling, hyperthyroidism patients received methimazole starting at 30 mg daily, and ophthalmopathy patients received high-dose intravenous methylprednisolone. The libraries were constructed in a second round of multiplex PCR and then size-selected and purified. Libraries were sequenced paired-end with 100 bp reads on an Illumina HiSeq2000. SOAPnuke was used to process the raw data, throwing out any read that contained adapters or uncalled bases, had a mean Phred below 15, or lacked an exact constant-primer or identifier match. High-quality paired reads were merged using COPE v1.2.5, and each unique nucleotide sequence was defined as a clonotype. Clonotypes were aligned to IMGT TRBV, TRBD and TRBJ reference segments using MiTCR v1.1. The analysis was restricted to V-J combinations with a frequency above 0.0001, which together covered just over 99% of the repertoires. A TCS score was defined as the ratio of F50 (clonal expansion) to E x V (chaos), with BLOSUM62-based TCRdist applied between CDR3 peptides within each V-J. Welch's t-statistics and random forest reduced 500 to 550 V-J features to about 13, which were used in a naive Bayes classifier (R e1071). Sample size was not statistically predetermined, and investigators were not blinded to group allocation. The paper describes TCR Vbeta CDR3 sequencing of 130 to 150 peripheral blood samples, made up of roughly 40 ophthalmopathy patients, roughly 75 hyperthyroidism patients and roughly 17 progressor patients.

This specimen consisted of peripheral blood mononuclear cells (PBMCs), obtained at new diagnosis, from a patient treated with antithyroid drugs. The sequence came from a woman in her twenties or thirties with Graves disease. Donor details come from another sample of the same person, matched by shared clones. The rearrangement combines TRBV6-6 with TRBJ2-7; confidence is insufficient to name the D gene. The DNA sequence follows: TGTGCCAGCAGTCACTCGAGGCCTCTTGGCTCCTACGAGCAGTACTTC. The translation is CASSHSRPLGSYEQYF.